The source of this T cell receptor (beta chain) is a study of cytomegalovirus exposure and HLA in healthy donors. Study information: Later, an analysis reported that the roughly 120 validation repertoires had used the same platform as the roughly 720 first-cohort repertoires.

Details on this clone: Its target is unknown.

The donors were part of the roughly 120-subject validation cohort, which stood apart from the approximately 670-subject first cohort. The assay was immunoSEQ multiplex PCR, and TCRdb's table has in-frame clones only and misses some. Found here are 150,000 to 200,000 clones, 70% to 90% of them singletons; the top ten hold about 2.1%. Overall study results and limits: Whilst most TCR sequences proved rare, a subset of public TCRs occurred across many donors. The listing of 150 or so TCR beta chains classed them as cytomegalovirus-associated.

This receptor was identified in a man aged 25 to 40 in good health and CMV-seropositive. Specimen: PBMCs.

CDR3 in amino acids: CASSPGEYGGYTF. For the CDR3, the DNA is TGTGCCAGCAGCCCGGGAGAGTATGGTGGCTACACCTTC. The chain combines TRBV5-6 with TRBJ1-2; D not resolved. Trimming took 4 bases from V and 7 from J, leaving 14 bases between them. Germline loops: CDR1 SGHDT, CDR2 YYEEEE. This CDR3 is 13 amino acids long.